The rows below give T cell receptor beta chains drawn from one sample of a study of blood T cell repertoires in COVID-19. The method was immunoSEQ multiplex PCR; TCRdb's version includes in-frame clones alone and lacks a portion of them. Among about 170,000 clones listed, around 82% were seen once. Material for sequencing was PBMCs or T cells enriched from blood (not recorded which). These receptors all come from a woman in her forties or fifties in a cohort exposed to, infected with or recovered from COVID-19 (not recorded which). CDR3s include the opening cysteine and the closing phenylalanine or tryptophan. D genes are given only for firm matches. For some rows the clone size is stated as once, few or many, or as a class when expanded; others skip it.

TRBV5-1	12	few	TRBD1	TRBJ1-1	TGCGCCAGCAGCTACAGGGGCGCTGAAGCTTTCTTT	CASSYRGAEAFF
TRBV19	17	NA	TRBD1	TRBJ2-1	TGTGCCAGTAGCAAAGGCTCCGGGACAGCTTACTACAATGAGCAGTTCTTC	CASSKGSGTAYYNEQFF
TRBV7-3	15	NA	TRBD2	TRBJ2-1	TGTGCCAGCAGGTCAAGCGGGAGCTCTTCCAATGAGCAGTTCTTC	CASRSSGSSSNEQFF
TRBV7-8	17	NA	TRBD1	TRBJ1-5	TGTGCCAGCAGCTTAGGGGACAGGGAAGGGAGCAATCAGCCCCAGCATTTT	CASSLGDREGSNQPQHF
TRBV28	14	NA	NA	TRBJ2-1	TGTGCCAGCGAAGAGCAGGGGACCTACAATGAGCAGTTCTTC	CASEEQGTYNEQFF
TRBV4-1	17	NA	TRBD1	TRBJ1-1	TGCGCCAGCAGACCACGGCAGGGGGCGTTTGGGAACACTGAAGCTTTCTTT	CASRPRQGAFGNTEAFF
TRBV7-3	12	once	TRBD1	TRBJ2-1	TGTGCCAGCAGCCTTGGACAGGATGAGCAGTTCTTC	CASSLGQDEQFF
TRBV7-7	13	NA	NA	TRBJ2-5	TGTGCTAGCGGACCAGACAGGGCAAGGGCCCAGTACTTC	CASGPDRARAQYF
TRBV29-1	14	NA	NA	TRBJ1-5	TGCAGCGTTCAATCCGGGACAACCGATCAGCCCCAGCATTTT	CSVQSGTTDQPQHF
TRBV27	14	NA	TRBD1	TRBJ1-3	TGTGCCAGCAGTTACCGGGACAGGGGTTACACCATATATTTT	CASSYRDRGYTIYF
TRBV6-2/TRBV6-3	12	NA	NA	TRBJ2-3	TGTGCCAGCAGCTTACTAGGGGATACGCAGTATTTT	CASSLLGDTQYF
TRBV6-5	13	NA	NA	TRBJ1-1	TGTGGTTCGTGGGGGGGGATGAACACTGAAGCTTTCTTT	CGSWGGMNTEAFF
TRBV7-2	17	NA	TRBD2	TRBJ2-2	TGTGCCAGCAGCTTATTTCCCCGCGGGGGGGTCCCCGGGGAGCTGTTTTTT	CASSLFPRGGVPGELFF
TRBV7-2	15	NA	TRBD2	TRBJ2-3	TGTGCCAGCAGCTTACTAGCGGGAGAGGCAGATACGCAGTATTTT	CASSLLAGEADTQYF
TRBV3-1/TRBV3-2	19	NA	TRBD2	TRBJ2-3	TGTGCCAGCAGCCAAGATTTCGGAGGGACTAGCGGTAGCACAGATACGCAGTATTTT	CASSQDFGGTSGSTDTQYF
TRBV11-1	13	NA	TRBD1	TRBJ1-1	TGTGCCAGCCAAGAGACAGGGGGCACTGAAGCTTTCTTT	CASQETGGTEAFF
TRBV6-2/TRBV6-3	16	NA	TRBD2	TRBJ2-1	TGTGCCAGCAGTTACTCGAGGACTAGCGGAAACAATGAGCAGTTCTTC	CASSYSRTSGNNEQFF
TRBV19	17	few	NA	TRBJ1-1	TGTGCCAGTAGTTCCCTCCCGGGACGGCGGGGAAACACTGAAGCTTTCTTT	CASSSLPGRRGNTEAFF
TRBV19	18	NA	TRBD2	TRBJ2-1	TGTGCCAGTAGTATACGGCGGGAGTTGGCTTTAACGCGCAATGAGCAGTTCTTC	CASSIRRELALTRNEQFF